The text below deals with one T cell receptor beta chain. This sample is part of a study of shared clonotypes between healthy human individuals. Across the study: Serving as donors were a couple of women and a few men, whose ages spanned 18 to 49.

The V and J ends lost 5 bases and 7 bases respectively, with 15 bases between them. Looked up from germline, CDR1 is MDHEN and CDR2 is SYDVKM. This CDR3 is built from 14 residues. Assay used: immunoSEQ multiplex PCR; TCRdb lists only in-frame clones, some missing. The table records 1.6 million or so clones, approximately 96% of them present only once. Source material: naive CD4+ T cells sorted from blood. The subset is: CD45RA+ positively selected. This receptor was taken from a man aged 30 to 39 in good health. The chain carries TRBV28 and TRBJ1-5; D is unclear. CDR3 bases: TGTGCCAGCAGTGCCGGTTTGTTCCGCCAGCCCCAGCATTTT. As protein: CASSAGLFRQPQHF.